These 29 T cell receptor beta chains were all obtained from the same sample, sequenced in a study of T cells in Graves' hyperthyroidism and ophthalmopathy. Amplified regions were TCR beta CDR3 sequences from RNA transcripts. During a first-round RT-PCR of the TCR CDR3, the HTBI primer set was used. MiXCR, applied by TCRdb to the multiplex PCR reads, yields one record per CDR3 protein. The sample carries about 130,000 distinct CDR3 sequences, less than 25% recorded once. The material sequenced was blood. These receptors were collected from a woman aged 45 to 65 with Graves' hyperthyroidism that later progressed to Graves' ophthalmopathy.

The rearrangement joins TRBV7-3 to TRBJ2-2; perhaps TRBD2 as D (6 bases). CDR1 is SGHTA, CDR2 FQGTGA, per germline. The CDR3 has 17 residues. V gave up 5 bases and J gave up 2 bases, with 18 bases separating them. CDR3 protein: CASSPSLGSLNTGELFF. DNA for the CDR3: TGTGCCAGCAGCCCGAGCCTCGGGAGTCTTAACACCGGGGAGCTGTTTTTT.

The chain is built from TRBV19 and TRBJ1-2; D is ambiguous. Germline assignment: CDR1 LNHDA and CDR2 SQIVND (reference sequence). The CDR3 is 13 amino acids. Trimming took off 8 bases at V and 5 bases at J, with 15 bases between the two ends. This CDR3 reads CASSRTDKYGYTF. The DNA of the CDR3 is TGTGCCAGTTCCCGGACCGATAAGTATGGCTACACCTTC. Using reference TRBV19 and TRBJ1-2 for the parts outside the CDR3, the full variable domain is DGGITQSPKYLFRKEGQNVTLSCEQNLNHDAMYWYRQDPGQGLRLIYYSQIVNDFQKGDIAEGYSVSREKKESFPLTVTSAQKNPTAFYLCASSRTDKYGYTFGSGTRLTVV.

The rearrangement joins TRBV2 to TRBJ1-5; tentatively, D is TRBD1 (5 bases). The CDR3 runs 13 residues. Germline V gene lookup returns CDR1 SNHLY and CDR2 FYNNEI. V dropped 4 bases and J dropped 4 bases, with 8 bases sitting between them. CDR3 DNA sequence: TGTGCCAGCAGTGGACAGCCAAATCAGCCCCAGCATTTT. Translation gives CASSGQPNQPQHF.

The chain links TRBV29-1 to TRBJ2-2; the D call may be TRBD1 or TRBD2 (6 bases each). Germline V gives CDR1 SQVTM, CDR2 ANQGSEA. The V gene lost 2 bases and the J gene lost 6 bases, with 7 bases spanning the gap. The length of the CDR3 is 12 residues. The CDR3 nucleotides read TGCAGCGTTGAAAGGGGGGCCGGGGAGCTGTTTTTT. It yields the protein CSVERGAGELFF.

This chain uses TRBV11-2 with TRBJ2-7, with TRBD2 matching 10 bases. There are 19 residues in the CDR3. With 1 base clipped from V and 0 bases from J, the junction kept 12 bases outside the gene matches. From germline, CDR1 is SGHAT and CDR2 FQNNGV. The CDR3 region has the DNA TGTGCCAGCAGCTTAGTTTTAGCGGGAGGACCCCCCGTCTCCTACGAGCAGTACTTC. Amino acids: CASSLVLAGGPPVSYEQYF.

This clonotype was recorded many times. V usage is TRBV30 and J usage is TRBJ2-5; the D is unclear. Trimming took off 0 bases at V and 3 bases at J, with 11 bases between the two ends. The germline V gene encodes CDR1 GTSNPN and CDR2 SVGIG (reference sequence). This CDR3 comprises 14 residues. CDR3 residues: CAWSVRTGKETQYF. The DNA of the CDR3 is TGTGCCTGGAGTGTACGGACCGGAAAAGAGACCCAGTACTTC. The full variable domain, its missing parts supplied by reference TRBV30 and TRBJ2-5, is SQTIHQWPATLVQPVGSPLSLECTVEGTSNPNLYWYRQAAGRGLQLLFYSVGIGQISSEVPQNLSASRPQDRQFILSSKKLLLSDSGFYLCAWSVRTGKETQYFGPGTRLLVL.

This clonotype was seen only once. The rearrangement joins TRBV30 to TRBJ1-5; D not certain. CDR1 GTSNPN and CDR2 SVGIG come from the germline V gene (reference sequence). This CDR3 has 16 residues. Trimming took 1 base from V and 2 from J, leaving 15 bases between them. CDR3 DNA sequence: TGTGCCTGGAGTGCCTCCGACGGAACTCGCAATCAGCCCCAGCATTTT. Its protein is CAWSASDGTRNQPQHF.

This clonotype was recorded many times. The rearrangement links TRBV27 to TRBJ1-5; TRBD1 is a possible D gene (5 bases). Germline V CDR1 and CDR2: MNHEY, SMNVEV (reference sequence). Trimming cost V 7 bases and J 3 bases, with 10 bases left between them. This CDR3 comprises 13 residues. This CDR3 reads CASTSGNNQPQHF. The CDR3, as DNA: TGTGCCAGCACCTCAGGGAACAATCAGCCCCAGCATTTT.

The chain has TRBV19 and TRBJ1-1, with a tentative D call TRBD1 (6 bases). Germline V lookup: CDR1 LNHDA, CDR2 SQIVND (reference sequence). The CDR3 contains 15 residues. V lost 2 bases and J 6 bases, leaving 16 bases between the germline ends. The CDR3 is CASSIIETRGAEAFF. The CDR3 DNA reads TGTGCCAGTAGTATAATCGAAACAAGGGGGGCTGAAGCTTTCTTT.

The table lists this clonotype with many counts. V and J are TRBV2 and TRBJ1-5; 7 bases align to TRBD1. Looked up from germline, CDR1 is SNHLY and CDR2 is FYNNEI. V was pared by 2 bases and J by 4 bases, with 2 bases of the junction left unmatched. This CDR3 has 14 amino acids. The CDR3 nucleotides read TGTGCCAGCAGTGAACAGGGGGTAAATCAGCCCCAGCATTTT. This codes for CASSEQGVNQPQHF.

The CDR3 region is CASSEGQGGIYGYTF. In DNA form, the CDR3 reads TGTGCCAGCAGTGAAGGACAGGGTGGTATCTATGGCTACACCTTC. The gene calls are TRBV2 and TRBJ1-2, with TRBD1 identical over 7 bases. Germline-derived CDR1 and CDR2 are SNHLY and FYNNEI. The CDR3 runs 15 residues. Trimming cost V 1 base and J 4 bases; bases outside gene matches: 6.

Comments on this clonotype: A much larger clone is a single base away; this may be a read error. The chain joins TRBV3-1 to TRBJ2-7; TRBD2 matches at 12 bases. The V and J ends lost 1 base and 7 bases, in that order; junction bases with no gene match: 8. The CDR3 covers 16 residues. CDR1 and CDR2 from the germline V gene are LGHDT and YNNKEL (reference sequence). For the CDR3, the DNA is TGTGCCAGCAGCCAAGGGGGAAGACTAGCGGGAGCGGAGCAGTACTTC. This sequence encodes CASSQGGRLAGAEQYF.

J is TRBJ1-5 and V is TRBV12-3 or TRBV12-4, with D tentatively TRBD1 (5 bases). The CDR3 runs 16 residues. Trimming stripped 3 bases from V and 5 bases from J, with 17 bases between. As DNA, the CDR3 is TGTGCCAGCAGTTTTTTTACAGGCGGAATTGATCAGCCCCAGCATTTT. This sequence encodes CASSFFTGGIDQPQHF.

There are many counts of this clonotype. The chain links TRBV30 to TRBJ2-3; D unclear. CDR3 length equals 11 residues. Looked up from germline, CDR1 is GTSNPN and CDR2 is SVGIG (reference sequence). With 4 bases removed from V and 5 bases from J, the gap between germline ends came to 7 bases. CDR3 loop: CAWTTGDTQYF. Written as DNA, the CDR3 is TGTGCCTGGACTACGGGAGATACGCAGTATTTT.

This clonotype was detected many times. The CDR3 loop is CASSTTSGADTQYF. The DNA of the CDR3 is TGTGCCAGCAGCACGACTAGCGGGGCAGATACGCAGTATTTT. The chain recombines TRBV3-1 with TRBJ2-3; 11 nucleotides match TRBD2. Per the germline V gene, CDR1 is LGHDT and CDR2 is YNNKEL (reference sequence). The V segment lost 5 bases and the J segment 4 bases; nucleotides outside the gene matches: 2. The CDR3 sequence is 14 residues long.

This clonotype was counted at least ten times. The CDR3, as DNA: TGCAGTGCTAAGGGGACAGGGTCGGCATATAGCAATCAGCCCCAGCATTTT. This translates into CSAKGTGSAYSNQPQHF. The chain uses TRBV20-1 and TRBJ1-5, with 9 bases lining up with TRBD1. Germline-derived CDR1 and CDR2 are DFQATT and SNEGSKA (reference sequence). Unmatched junction bases numbered 10, after V lost 4 bases and J lost 0 bases. This CDR3 is built from 17 residues.

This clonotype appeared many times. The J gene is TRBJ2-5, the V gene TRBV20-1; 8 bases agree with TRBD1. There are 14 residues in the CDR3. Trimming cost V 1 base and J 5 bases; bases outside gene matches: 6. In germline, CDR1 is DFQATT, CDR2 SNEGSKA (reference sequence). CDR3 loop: CSARAGGARETQYF. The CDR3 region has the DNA TGCAGTGCTAGAGCAGGGGGCGCGAGGGAGACCCAGTACTTC.

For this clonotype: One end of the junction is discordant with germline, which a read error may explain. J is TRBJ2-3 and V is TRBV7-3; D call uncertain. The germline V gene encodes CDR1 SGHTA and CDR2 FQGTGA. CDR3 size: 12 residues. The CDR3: CAGSSSTDTQYF. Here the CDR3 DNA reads TGTGCCGGCAGCTCAAGCACAGATACGCAGTATTTT.

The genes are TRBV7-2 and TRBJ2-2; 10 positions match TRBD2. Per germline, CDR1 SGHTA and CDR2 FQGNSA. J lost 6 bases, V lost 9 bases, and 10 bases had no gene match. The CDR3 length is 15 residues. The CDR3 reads CASSRAGGTSGELFF. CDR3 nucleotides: TGTGCCAGTTCCCGAGCGGGAGGGACCTCCGGGGAGCTGTTTTTT.

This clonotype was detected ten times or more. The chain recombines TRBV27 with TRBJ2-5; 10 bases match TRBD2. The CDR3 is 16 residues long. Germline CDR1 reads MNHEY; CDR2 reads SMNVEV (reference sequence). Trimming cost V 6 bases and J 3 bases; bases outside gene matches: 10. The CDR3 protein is CASRTLQAGGKETQYF. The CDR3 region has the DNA TGTGCCAGCAGGACCCTCCAAGCGGGAGGGAAAGAGACCCAGTACTTC.

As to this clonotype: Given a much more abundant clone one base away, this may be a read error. The CDR3 reads CSARNAGGPYNERFF. The CDR3 region has the DNA TGCAGTGCTAGAAACGCGGGAGGGCCATACAATGAGCGGTTCTTC. V gene TRBV20-1 combines with J gene TRBJ2-1, with 9 bases fitting TRBD2. The germline CDR1 and CDR2 sequences are DFQATT and SNEGSKA (reference sequence). CDR3 length equals 15 residues.

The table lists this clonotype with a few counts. DNA of the CDR3: TGTGCCTGGAGTGTACTAGGAGGACCTAGGGGCTACACCTTC. It yields the protein CAWSVLGGPRGYTF. This rearrangement joins TRBV30 to TRBJ1-2; D is uncertain. The germline V gene has CDR1 GTSNPN and CDR2 SVGIG (reference sequence). Trimming stripped 0 bases from V and 8 bases from J, with 16 bases between. This CDR3 has 14 residues.

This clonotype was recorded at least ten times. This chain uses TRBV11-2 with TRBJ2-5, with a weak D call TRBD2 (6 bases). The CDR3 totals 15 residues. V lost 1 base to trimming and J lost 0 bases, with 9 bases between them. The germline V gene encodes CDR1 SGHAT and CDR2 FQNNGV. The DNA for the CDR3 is TGTGCCAGCAGCTTAGTCGGCGGGAACCAAGAGACCCAGTACTTC. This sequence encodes CASSLVGGNQETQYF. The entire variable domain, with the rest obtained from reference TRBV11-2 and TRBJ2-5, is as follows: EAGVAQSPRYKIIEKRQSVAFWCNPISGHATLYWYQQILGQGPKLLIQFQNNGVVDDSQLPKDRFSAERLKGVDSTLKIQPAKLEDSAVYLCASSLVGGNQETQYFGPGTRLLVL.

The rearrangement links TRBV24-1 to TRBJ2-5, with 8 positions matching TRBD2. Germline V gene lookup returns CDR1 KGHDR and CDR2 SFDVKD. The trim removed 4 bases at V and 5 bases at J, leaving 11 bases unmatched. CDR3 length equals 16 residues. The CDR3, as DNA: TGTGCCACCAGTGACCCAGGACTAGCTCTGGGGGAGACCCAGTACTTC. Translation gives CATSDPGLALGETQYF.

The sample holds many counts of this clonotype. The DNA of the CDR3 is TGCAGCGCCCTGGACAGGGGAGACACTGAAGCTTTCTTT. Encoded protein: CSALDRGDTEAFF. The chain uses TRBV29-1 and TRBJ1-1; 9 nucleotides line up with TRBD1. The CDR3 is made up of 13 amino acids. V gave up 7 bases and J gave up 3 bases; unmatched junction bases: 6. In germline, CDR1 is SQVTM, CDR2 ANQGSEA. The entire variable domain, with the rest obtained from reference TRBV29-1 and TRBJ1-1, is as follows: SAVISQKPSRDICQRGTSLTIQCQVDSQVTMMFWYRQQPGQSLTLIATANQGSEATYESGFVIDKFPISRPNLTFSTLTVSNMSPEDSSIYLCSALDRGDTEAFFGQGTRLTVV.

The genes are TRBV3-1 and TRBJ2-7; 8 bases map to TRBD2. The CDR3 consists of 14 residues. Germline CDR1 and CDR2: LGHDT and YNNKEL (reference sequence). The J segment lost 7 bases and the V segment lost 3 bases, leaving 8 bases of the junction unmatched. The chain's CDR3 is CASSHDGRAGEQYF. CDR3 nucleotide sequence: TGTGCCAGCAGCCACGACGGGAGGGCTGGGGAGCAGTACTTC.

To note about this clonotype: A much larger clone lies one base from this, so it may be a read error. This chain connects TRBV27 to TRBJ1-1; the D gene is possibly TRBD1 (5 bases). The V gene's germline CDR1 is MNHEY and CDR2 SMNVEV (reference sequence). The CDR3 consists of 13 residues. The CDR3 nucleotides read TGTGCCAACAGTTCCGCAGGGAGCACTGAAGCTTTCTTT. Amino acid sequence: CANSSAGSTEAFF.

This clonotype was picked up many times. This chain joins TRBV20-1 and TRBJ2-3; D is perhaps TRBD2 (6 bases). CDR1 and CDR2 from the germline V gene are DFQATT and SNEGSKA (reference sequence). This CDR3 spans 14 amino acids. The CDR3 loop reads CSPAGSGRADTQYF. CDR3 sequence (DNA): TGCAGCCCCGCGGGGTCGGGGCGGGCAGATACGCAGTATTTT.

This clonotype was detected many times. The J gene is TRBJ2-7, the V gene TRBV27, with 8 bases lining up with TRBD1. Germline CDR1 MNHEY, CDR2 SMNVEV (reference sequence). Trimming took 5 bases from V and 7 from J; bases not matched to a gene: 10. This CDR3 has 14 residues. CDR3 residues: CASSPRQGLGEQYF. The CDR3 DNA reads TGTGCCAGCAGTCCCAGACAGGGGTTAGGGGAGCAGTACTTC.